Presented here are 12 T cell receptor beta chains from one specimen sequenced in a study of shared clonotypes between healthy human individuals. Clones were sequenced by immunoSEQ multiplex PCR, and TCRdb holds only the in-frame ones, with some missing. The top ten hold over 0.12% of the sample, which has millions of clones, more than 80% seen once. The sample consisted of naive CD4+ T cells sorted from blood. Subset in this sample: CD45RA+ positively selected. The receptors were gathered from a man aged 18 to 30 in good health.

V usage is TRBV4-3 and J usage is TRBJ2-7, with 7 bases that match TRBD1. V dropped 1 base and J dropped 3; count of bases not matched to a gene: 12. Germline CDR1 and CDR2: LGHNA and YSLEER. The length of the CDR3 is 17 residues. The CDR3 coding sequence is TGCGCCAGCAGCCAAGGGTTTTCGGGACAGACTCACTACGAGCAGTACTTC. Translation: CASSQGFSGQTHYEQYF.

The gene calls are TRBV11-2 and TRBJ2-1; D ambiguous. Trimming shortened V by 5 bases and J by 4 bases, and 12 bases separated the two germline ends. Germline CDR1 reads SGHAT; CDR2 reads FQNNGV. The CDR3 has 14 residues. The CDR3 nucleotides are TGTGCCAGCAGCAGTGTCCGCGAATACAATGAGCAGTTCTTC. Amino acid sequence: CASSSVREYNEQFF. Full variable domain (missing parts from reference TRBV11-2 and TRBJ2-1): EAGVAQSPRYKIIEKRQSVAFWCNPISGHATLYWYQQILGQGPKLLIQFQNNGVVDDSQLPKDRFSAERLKGVDSTLKIQPAKLEDSAVYLCASSSVREYNEQFFGPGTRLTVL.

The J gene is TRBJ2-3, the V gene TRBV10-3; 9 positions match TRBD2. This CDR3 comprises 15 residues. Per germline, CDR1 ENHRY and CDR2 SYGVKD. Trimming removed 6 bases from V and 2 bases from J; junction bases left unmatched: 6. The DNA for the CDR3 is TGTGCCATCAGGGCGAGCGGGGGGTCCACAGATACGCAGTATTTT. Translation gives CAIRASGGSTDTQYF.

The chain carries TRBV19 and TRBJ1-1; D unresolved. The germline CDR1 and CDR2 sequences are LNHDA and SQIVND (reference sequence). V was trimmed by 4 bases and J by 7 bases, leaving 10 bases between them. There are 12 residues in the CDR3. The CDR3 here is CASSTRPGEAFF. CDR3 in DNA: TGTGCCAGTAGTACCCGGCCAGGTGAAGCTTTCTTT.

This clone has a handful of counts. J is TRBJ1-1 and V is TRBV6-5; D ambiguous. There are 11 residues in the CDR3. With 10 bases removed from V and 2 bases from J, the gap between germline ends came to 8 bases. Germline assignment: CDR1 MNHEY and CDR2 SVGAGI. The CDR3 DNA reads as TGTGCCACGACCTTTAACACTGAAGCTTTCTTT. Amino acids: CATTFNTEAFF.

This clone was seen more than once but under ten times. This chain uses TRBV6-6 with TRBJ1-1; unclear D gene. Germline V CDR1 and CDR2: MNHNY, SVGAGI (reference sequence). V was clipped by 6 bases and J by 7 bases, with 15 bases between them. This CDR3 is built from 13 residues. In DNA form, the CDR3 reads TGTGCCAGCAGCTCCCCCACCGTGAGTGAAGCTTTCTTT. Encoded protein: CASSSPTVSEAFF.

The chain recombines TRBV9 with TRBJ1-2; 12 nucleotides line up with TRBD1. Germline loops: CDR1 SGDLS, CDR2 YYNGEE. This CDR3 spans 15 amino acids. V shed 1 base, J shed 6 bases, and the junction held 4 bases outside the gene matches. Here the CDR3 DNA reads TGTGCCAGCAGCGTACCGGGACAGGGGGCGCATGGCTACACCTTC. Translation: CASSVPGQGAHGYTF.

This rearrangement joins TRBV10-3 to TRBJ2-5, with D possibly TRBD1 on 5 matching bases. The germline V gene encodes CDR1 ENHRY and CDR2 SYGVKD. Trimming left V 7 bases short and J 3 bases short, with 9 bases between. CDR3 size: 12 residues. CDR3 bases: TGTGCCATCAAGGGGTTCGAAGAGACCCAGTACTTC. Its protein product is CAIKGFEETQYF.

The chain joins TRBV7-3 to TRBJ2-3; D is uncertain. The V end was cut by 6 bases, the J end by 4 bases, with 17 bases between. The CDR3 is 15 residues long. Per the germline V gene, CDR1 is SGHTA and CDR2 is FQGTGA. The CDR3 sequence: CASRFAPDHPDTQYF. CDR3 DNA sequence: TGTGCCAGCAGGTTCGCCCCCGACCACCCAGATACGCAGTATTTT.

The chain uses TRBV5-1 and TRBJ2-3, with D possibly matching TRBD2 (7 bases). Trimming pared 3 bases from V and 4 bases from J, leaving 21 bases between. The CDR3 loop spans 17 amino acids. Germline values: CDR1 SGHRS, CDR2 YFSETQ. The CDR3 bases are TGCGCCAGCAGCTCAGCTTTTACAGGGAGCGGGGCAGATACGCAGTATTTT. Translation: CASSSAFTGSGADTQYF.

V and J are TRBV28 and TRBJ2-5; 9 bases fit TRBD1. Per the germline V gene, CDR1 is MDHEN and CDR2 is SYDVKM. The ends lost 6 bases at V and 4 bases at J; junction bases unmatched: 15. CDR3 length: 17 amino acids. The CDR3 is CASSSPGTGRWGETQYF. In nucleotides, the CDR3 is TGTGCCAGCAGCAGTCCCGGGACAGGGAGGTGGGGAGAGACCCAGTACTTC.

This chain links TRBV19 with TRBJ1-2; D is ambiguous. The CDR3 runs 13 residues. Germline V gives CDR1 LNHDA, CDR2 SQIVND (reference sequence). Trimming stripped 5 bases from V and 5 bases from J, with 12 bases between. Written as DNA, the CDR3 is TGTGCCAGTAGTCCCCAGCCTAGATATGGCTACACCTTC. As protein: CASSPQPRYGYTF.